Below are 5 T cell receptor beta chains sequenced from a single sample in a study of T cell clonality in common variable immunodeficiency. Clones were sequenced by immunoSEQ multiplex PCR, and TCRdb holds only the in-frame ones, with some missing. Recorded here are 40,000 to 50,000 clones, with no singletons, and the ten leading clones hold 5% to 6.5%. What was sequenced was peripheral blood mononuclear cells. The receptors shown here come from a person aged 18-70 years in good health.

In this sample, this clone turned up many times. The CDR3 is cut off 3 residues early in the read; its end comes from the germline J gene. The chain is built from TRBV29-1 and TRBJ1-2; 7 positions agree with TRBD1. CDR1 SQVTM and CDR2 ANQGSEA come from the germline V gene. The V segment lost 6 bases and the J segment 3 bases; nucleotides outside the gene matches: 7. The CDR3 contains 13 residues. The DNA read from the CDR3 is TGCAGCGTACAAACCGGGACAGACTATGGC. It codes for CSVQTGTDYG. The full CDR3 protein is CSVQTGTDYGYTF. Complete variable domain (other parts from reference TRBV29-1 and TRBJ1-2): SAVISQKPSRDICQRGTSLTIQCQVDSQVTMMFWYRQQPGQSLTLIATANQGSEATYESGFVIDKFPISRPNLTFSTLTVSNMSPEDSSIYLCSVQTGTDYGYTFGSGTRLTVV.

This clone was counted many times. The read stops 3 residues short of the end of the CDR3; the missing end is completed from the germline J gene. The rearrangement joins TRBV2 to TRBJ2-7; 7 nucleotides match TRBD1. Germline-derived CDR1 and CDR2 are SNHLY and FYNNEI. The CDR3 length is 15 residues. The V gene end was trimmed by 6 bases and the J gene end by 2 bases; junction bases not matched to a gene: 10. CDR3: CASRQGGAEAYEQYF. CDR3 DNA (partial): TGTGCCAGCAGACAAGGGGGCGCAGAGGCCTACGAG.

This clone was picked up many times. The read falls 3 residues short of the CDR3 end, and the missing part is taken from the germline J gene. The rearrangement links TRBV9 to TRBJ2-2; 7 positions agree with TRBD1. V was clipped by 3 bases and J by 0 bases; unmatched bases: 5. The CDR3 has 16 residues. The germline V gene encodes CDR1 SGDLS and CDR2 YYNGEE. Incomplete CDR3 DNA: TGTGCCAGCAGCGCGGAGACAGGGCCGAACACCGGGGAG. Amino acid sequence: CASSAETGPNTGE. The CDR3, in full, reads CASSAETGPNTGELFF. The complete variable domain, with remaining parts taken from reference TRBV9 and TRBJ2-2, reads DSGVTQTPKHLITATGQRVTLRCSPRSGDLSVYWYQQSLDQGLQFLIQYYNGEERAKGNILERFSAQQFPDLHSELNLSSLELGDSALYFCASSAETGPNTGELFFGEGSRLTVL.

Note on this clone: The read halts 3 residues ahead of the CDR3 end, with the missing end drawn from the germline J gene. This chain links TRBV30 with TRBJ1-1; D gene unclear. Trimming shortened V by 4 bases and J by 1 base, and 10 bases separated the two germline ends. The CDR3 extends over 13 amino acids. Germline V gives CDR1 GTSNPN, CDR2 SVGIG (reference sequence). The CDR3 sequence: CAWKGIGNTEAFF. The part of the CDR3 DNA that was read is TGTGCCTGGAAGGGTATTGGGAACACTGAA.

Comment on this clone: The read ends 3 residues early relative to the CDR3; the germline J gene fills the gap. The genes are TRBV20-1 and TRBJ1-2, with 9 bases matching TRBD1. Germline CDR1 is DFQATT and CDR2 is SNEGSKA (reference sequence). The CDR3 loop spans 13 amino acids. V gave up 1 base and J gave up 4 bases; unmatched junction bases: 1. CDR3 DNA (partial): TGCAGTGCTAGAGGGACAGGGGTCTATGGC. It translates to CSARGTGVYG. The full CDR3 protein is CSARGTGVYGYTF.